One sample yielded the 25 T cell receptor beta chains listed below, sequenced in a study of T cells in Graves' hyperthyroidism and ophthalmopathy (dated by TCRdb to the late 2010s). The library was prepared using multiplex PCR. Sequenced using an Illumina HiSeq 2000. Amplification of TCR beta CDR3 regions was carried out from RNA transcripts. A first-round RT-PCR of the TCR CDR3 used the HTBI primer set with the Qiagen OneStep RT-PCR kit. TCRdb applied fastp at Q25 and MiXCR to the public reads, then kept only in-frame beta chains. Rows with one shared CDR3 protein collapse into an entry with the most common genes and DNA. In all, the sample holds under 350,000 distinct CDR3 sequences, and around 20% of those were seen once. Around 50% of the sample is taken by the ten largest. The material sequenced was blood. These receptors originate from a woman in her fifties or sixties with Graves' hyperthyroidism.

This clonotype is termed large (0.1 to 1%). The rearrangement uses TRBV28 and TRBJ2-7; a possible D gene is TRBD2 (6 bases). The CDR3 has 14 amino acids. Trimming left V 2 bases short and J 6 bases short, with 14 bases between. Germline V CDR1 and CDR2: MDHEN, SYDVKM. The CDR3 DNA sequence: TGTGCCAGCAGTTTAAAAACTAGGGGACTCGAGCAGTACTTC. This encodes CASSLKTRGLEQYF.

This clonotype was seen many times. The V and J genes are TRBV6-2 or TRBV6-3 and TRBJ2-6; 10 nucleotides match TRBD1. This CDR3 has 17 amino acids. With V trimmed by 6 bases and J by 0 bases, 5 bases remained unmatched. Germline V gives CDR1 MNHEY, CDR2 SVGEGT. CDR3 residues: CASSTGTGVSGANVLTF. The CDR3 DNA reads as TGTGCCAGCAGCACCGGGACAGGGGTCTCTGGGGCCAACGTCCTGACTTTC.

This clonotype was seen repeatedly, ten times or more. The rearrangement joins TRBV2 to TRBJ1-1; D perhaps matches TRBD1 (6 bases). CDR3 length equals 15 residues. V gave up 4 bases and J gave up 6 bases, with 18 bases separating them. Germline V gene data show CDR1 as SNHLY and CDR2 as FYNNEI. This chain's CDR3 is CASSVKRGRGAEAFF. In nucleotides, the CDR3 is TGTGCCAGCAGTGTAAAGCGGGGCAGGGGAGCTGAAGCTTTCTTT.

This clonotype was seen ten or more times. The chain is built from TRBV12-3 or TRBV12-4 and TRBJ1-1; TRBD1 aligns across 7 bases. The CDR3 runs 13 residues. The V segment lost 5 bases and the J segment 4 bases; nucleotides outside the gene matches: 4. CDR3 sequence (DNA): TGTGCCAGCAGTCAGGGGGGCGGCACTGAAGCTTTCTTT. Its protein is CASSQGGGTEAFF.

The chain couples TRBV28 to TRBJ1-2; D is unresolved. CDR1 and CDR2 (germline): MDHEN, SYDVKM. The V gene lost 5 bases and the J gene lost 4 bases, with 17 bases spanning the gap. The CDR3 is 15 amino acids. The CDR3 sequence is CASSHEGYPLYGYTF. CDR3 nucleotide sequence: TGTGCCAGCAGTCATGAGGGATACCCCCTCTATGGCTACACCTTC.

J is TRBJ1-6 and V is TRBV5-1; TRBD1 matches at 7 bases. Germline CDR1 reads SGHRS; CDR2 reads YFSETQ. V dropped 4 bases and J dropped 11; count of bases not matched to a gene: 9. This CDR3 comprises 14 residues. CDR3: CASSHGTENPPLHF. The CDR3 DNA sequence: TGCGCCAGCAGCCACGGGACAGAGAATCCACCCCTCCACTTT.

The sample holds many counts of this clonotype. This chain uses TRBV5-1 with TRBJ2-3; D might be TRBD2 (6 bases). V was pared by 0 bases and J by 5 bases, with 7 bases between. There are 13 residues in the CDR3. Germline V lookup: CDR1 SGHRS, CDR2 YFSETQ. CDR3 loop: CASSLAGEDTQYF. In DNA form, the CDR3 reads TGCGCCAGCAGCTTGGCGGGGGAAGATACGCAGTATTTT. The full variable domain, completed using reference TRBV5-1 and TRBJ2-3, is KAGVTQTPRYLIKTRGQQVTLSCSPISGHRSVSWYQQTPGQGLQFLFEYFSETQRNKGNFPGRFSGRQFSNSRSEMNVSTLELGDSALYLCASSLAGEDTQYFGPGTRLTVL.

This clonotype was counted a few times. The CDR3 protein is CATSRLAGGLTDTQYF. The CDR3 DNA sequence: TGTGCCACCAGCAGACTAGCGGGAGGGCTAACAGATACGCAGTATTTT. This sequence joins TRBV15 and TRBJ2-3; 12 positions agree with TRBD2. The ends lost 2 bases at V and 3 bases at J; junction bases unmatched: 3. The CDR3 loop spans 16 amino acids. CDR1 and CDR2 from the germline V gene are LNHNV and YYDKDF (reference sequence).

Many counts were recorded for this clonotype. The rearrangement uses TRBV12-3 or TRBV12-4 and TRBJ2-1; 12 positions match TRBD2. The CDR3 has 14 amino acids. V lost 7 bases to trimming and J lost 9 bases; unmatched junction nucleotides: 7. This CDR3 is CASNLAGGPGEQFF. The CDR3 DNA reads as TGTGCCAGCAACCTAGCGGGAGGGCCAGGTGAGCAGTTCTTC.

Ten or more counts support this clonotype. CDR3 protein: CASSQGRMNTEAFF. The CDR3, as DNA: TGTGCCAGCAGCCAAGGGAGAATGAACACTGAAGCTTTCTTT. The genes are TRBV28 and TRBJ1-1; D is unclear. Germline V CDR1 and CDR2: MDHEN, SYDVKM. Between the trimmed V and J ends, which lost 6 bases and 0 bases, there was a span of 11 bases. CDR3 size: 14 residues.

The chain couples TRBV6-1 to TRBJ2-5, with 7 positions matching TRBD2. Germline V lookup: CDR1 MNHNS, CDR2 SASEGT. This CDR3 region has 17 residues. J lost 1 base, V lost 2 bases, and 10 bases had no gene match. The CDR3 protein is CASSERGGRASQETQYF. The CDR3 region has the DNA TGTGCCAGCAGTGAAAGAGGTGGGAGGGCCTCCCAAGAGACCCAGTACTTC.

There are many counts of this clonotype. This chain connects TRBV20-1 to TRBJ2-5; no definite D call. Germline CDR1 reads DFQATT; CDR2 reads SNEGSKA (reference sequence). CDR3 length: 12 residues. Trimming removed 0 bases from V and 5 bases from J, with 7 bases in between. The CDR3 spells CSARDQGETQYF. As DNA, the CDR3 is TGCAGTGCTAGAGATCAAGGGGAGACCCAGTACTTC.

CDR3 sequence (DNA): TGTGCCAGCAGCGCCGCAGGGGGCTTGATGAACACTGAAGCTTTCTTT. Translation gives CASSAAGGLMNTEAFF. This chain joins TRBV12-3 or TRBV12-4 and TRBJ1-1; 8 bases align to TRBD1. Losses at the gene ends were 6 bases for V and 0 bases for J; bases not matched to a gene: 9. CDR3 length: 16 amino acids.

The sample holds a few counts of this clonotype. The chain is built from TRBV30 and TRBJ1-2; possibly TRBD1 for D (5 bases). Germline V gene sequence: CDR1 GTSNPN, CDR2 SVGIG (reference sequence). V lost 3 bases, J lost 8 bases, and 16 bases lay in between. The CDR3 consists of 13 residues. In DNA, the CDR3 is TGTGCCTGGAGAGGGCAGGGATTAGGCGGCTACACCTTC. This encodes CAWRGQGLGGYTF.

This chain connects TRBV29-1 to TRBJ2-5; the match to TRBD1 covers 10 bases. The CDR3 length is 15 residues. Losses at the gene ends were 3 bases for V and 3 bases for J; bases not matched to a gene: 7. The V gene's germline CDR1 is SQVTM and CDR2 ANQGSEA. The CDR3 DNA is TGCAGCGTTGATACCGACAGGGGGCGGGAAGAGACCCAGTACTTC. Its translation: CSVDTDRGREETQYF.

This clonotype showed up many times. V usage is TRBV3-1 and J usage is TRBJ2-3, with D perhaps matching TRBD2 (8 bases). The germline V gene has CDR1 LGHDT and CDR2 YNNKEL (reference sequence). The V gene lost 2 bases and the J gene lost 4 bases, with 16 bases spanning the gap. The CDR3 totals 16 residues. The CDR3 DNA follows: TGTGCCAGCAGCCAAAGGGGGCTAGCGGGTGCAGATACGCAGTATTTT. It is translated as CASSQRGLAGADTQYF.

This clonotype was picked up many times. The gene calls are TRBV15 and TRBJ1-5, with 7 bases aligning to TRBD1. Unmatched junction bases numbered 7, after V lost 5 bases and J lost 6 bases. The CDR3 runs to 14 residues. The germline V gene encodes CDR1 LNHNV and CDR2 YYDKDF (reference sequence). CDR3 in DNA: TGTGCCACCAGCCGGGGACAGCCGGGTCAGCCCCAGCATTTT. Protein: CATSRGQPGQPQHF.

This clonotype has a count of ten or more. The chain links TRBV27 to TRBJ2-7; no clear D. CDR1 is MNHEY and CDR2 is SMNVEV in the germline V gene (reference sequence). V was shortened by 4 bases and J by 1 base, with 17 bases between the two germline ends. This CDR3 contains 16 residues. CDR3 in DNA: TGTGCCAGCAGTTCCCCCCAACAGAGTGGGTCCTACGAGCAGTACTTC. Amino acid sequence: CASSSPQQSGSYEQYF.

This clonotype was observed many times. V usage is TRBV20-1 and J usage is TRBJ2-1, with D maybe TRBD2 (6 bases). CDR3 length equals 15 residues. V was clipped by 3 bases and J by 0 bases, with 12 bases between them. Germline CDR1 is DFQATT and CDR2 is SNEGSKA (reference sequence). The CDR3 DNA is TGCAGTGCTAGGGTAGCGGCCCGCTCCTACAATGAGCAGTTCTTC. Protein product: CSARVAARSYNEQFF.

This chain uses TRBV19 with TRBJ2-3; D is tentatively TRBD1 or TRBD2 (5 bases each). Trimming pared 7 bases from V and 4 bases from J, leaving 12 bases between. The germline V gene has CDR1 LNHDA and CDR2 SQIVND (reference sequence). The CDR3 loop spans 13 amino acids. The CDR3 here is CASTSQGADTQYF. The CDR3 DNA reads TGTGCCAGTACCTCGCAGGGAGCAGATACGCAGTATTTT.

This clonotype has ten or more counts. The CDR3 region has the DNA TGTGCCAGCAGTTTCCCGCCAGGCAGGGAGGCCAATCAGCCCCAGCATTTT. Its protein product is CASSFPPGREANQPQHF. The chain has TRBV6-1 and TRBJ1-5; maybe TRBD1 (5 bases). In germline, CDR1 is MNHNS, CDR2 SASEGT. The V end lost 5 bases, the J end lost 3 bases, and 20 bases lay between the germline ends. This CDR3 is built from 17 residues.

This clonotype was observed many times. The V gene is TRBV2, the J gene TRBJ1-5; D is ambiguous. This CDR3 is built from 14 residues. CDR1 and CDR2 (germline): SNHLY, FYNNEI. Trimming stripped 7 bases from V and 0 bases from J, with 10 bases between. The CDR3 region is CASTTDNSNQPQHF. The CDR3 DNA reads as TGTGCCAGCACGACGGATAATAGCAATCAGCCCCAGCATTTT. The full variable domain, completed using reference TRBV2 and TRBJ1-5, is EPEVTQTPSHQVTQMGQEVILRCVPISNHLYFYWYRQILGQKVEFLVSFYNNEISEKSEIFDDQFSVERPDGSNFTLKIRSTKLEDSAMYFCASTTDNSNQPQHFGDGTRLSIL.

There are many counts of this clonotype. The chain links TRBV13 to TRBJ2-7; D unresolved. The germline gives CDR1 PRHDT, CDR2 FYEKMQ (reference sequence). V lost 2 bases to trimming and J lost 5 bases, with 10 bases between them. The CDR3 consists of 13 residues. The CDR3 DNA follows: TGTGCCAGCAGCTTATACGGAACCCACGAGCAGTACTTC. It specifies CASSLYGTHEQYF.

The chain is built from TRBV27 and TRBJ1-6, with a tentative D call TRBD1 (6 bases). The V gene's germline CDR1 is MNHEY and CDR2 SMNVEV (reference sequence). This CDR3 comprises 14 residues. The V gene lost 2 bases and the J gene lost 14 bases, with 16 bases spanning the gap. The CDR3 nucleotides are TGTGCCAGCAGTTTACGGCAGACCAAGGGGGCCCTCCACTTT. It translates to CASSLRQTKGALHF.

There are a few counts of this clonotype. This rearrangement joins TRBV4-1 to TRBJ2-6; D unresolved. V was clipped by 0 bases and J by 4 bases, with 13 bases between them. From germline, CDR1 is MGHRA and CDR2 YSYEKL. There are 17 residues in the CDR3. CDR3 coding DNA: TGCGCCAGCAGCCAAGACTTTACGGGTACAGGGGCCAACGTCCTGACTTTC. It encodes CASSQDFTGTGANVLTF.